This T cell receptor beta chain originates from a study of shared clonotypes between healthy human individuals. Whole-study context: Samples came from a couple of female and a few male donors aged 18 to 49. Findings and limits, study-wide: Blood was the only sampled material, and tissue repertoires likely differ.

V lost 5 bases and J lost 1; bases outside the gene matches: 11. Germline V gene lookup returns CDR1 SEHNR and CDR2 FQNEAQ (reference sequence). This CDR3 comprises 17 residues. Per the original methods: Filtering was not the same, since immunoSEQ gave junction-only sequences without quality scores. The repertoire was sequenced with immunoSEQ multiplex PCR; TCRdb's copy has only in-frame clones and lacks some. V and J calls and clone size are copied from that table; D and trimming were computed from the DNA. The sample carries more than 2 million clones, roughly 94% recorded once. Details on this clone: What it recognizes is unknown.

Positive CCR7 selection of CD45RO-negative cells yielded the naive CD8 cells, and terminally differentiated effector memory CD45RA+ cells were excluded. Donors, healthy HIV-negative adults, lacked recent acute infections or vaccinations. This clonotype was obtained from a man aged 18 to 35 in good health. The chain combines TRBV7-9 with TRBJ2-3, with TRBD1 identical over 8 bases. The sequencing sample was made of naive CD8+ T cells sorted from blood. The CDR3: CASSTSRGQVGTDTQYF. In DNA, the CDR3 is TGTGCCAGCAGCACAAGCCGGGGACAGGTGGGCACAGATACGCAGTATTTT.